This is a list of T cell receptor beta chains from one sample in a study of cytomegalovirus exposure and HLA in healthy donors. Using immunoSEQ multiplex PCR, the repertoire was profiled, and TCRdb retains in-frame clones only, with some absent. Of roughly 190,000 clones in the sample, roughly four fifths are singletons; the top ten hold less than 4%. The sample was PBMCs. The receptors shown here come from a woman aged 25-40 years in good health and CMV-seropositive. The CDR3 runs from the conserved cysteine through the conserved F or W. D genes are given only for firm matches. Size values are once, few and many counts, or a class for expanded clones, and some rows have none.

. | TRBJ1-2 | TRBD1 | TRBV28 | TGTGCCAGCAGCTACAGGGGGCGGAACTATGGCTACACCTTC | CASSYRGRNYGYTF
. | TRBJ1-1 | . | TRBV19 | TGTGCCAGTAGTTCACAGGGCCCGGGGCCGAAGAACACTGAAGCTTTCTTT | CASSSQGPGPKNTEAFF
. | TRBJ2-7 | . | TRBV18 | TGTGCCAGCTCCCCTTTAGACGAGCAGTACTTC | CASSPLDEQYF
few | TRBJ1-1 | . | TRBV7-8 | TGTGCCAGCAGCTTATCTCGGCCCCTTCAGGTGCACACTGAAGCTTTCTTT | CASSLSRPLQVHTEAFF
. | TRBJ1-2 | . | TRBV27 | TGTGCCAGCAGCCCAGAAACTAACTATGGCTACACCTTC | CASSPETNYGYTF
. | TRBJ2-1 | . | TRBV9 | TGTGCCAGCAGCCCCACCCGGGGAGCCTACAATGAGCAGTTCTTC | CASSPTRGAYNEQFF
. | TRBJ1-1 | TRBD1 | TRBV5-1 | TGCGCCAGCAGCTTGCGGGCAGGGGGTGTGAACACTGAAGCTTTCTTT | CASSLRAGGVNTEAFF
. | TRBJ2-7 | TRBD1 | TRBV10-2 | TGCGCCAGCACCCCCAGGACAGGGCACGAGCAGTACTTC | CASTPRTGHEQYF
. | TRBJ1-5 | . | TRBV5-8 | TGTGCCAGCAGCTTCTTCAGGGCGAATCAGCCCCAGCATTTT | CASSFFRANQPQHF
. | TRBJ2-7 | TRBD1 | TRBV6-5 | TGTGCCAGCAGACGGGACAGGGCAACCTACGAGCAGTACTTC | CASRRDRATYEQYF
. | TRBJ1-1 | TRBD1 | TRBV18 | TGTGCCAGCTCACCGCGGCAGGGGGAGAACACTGAAGCTTTCTTT | CASSPRQGENTEAFF
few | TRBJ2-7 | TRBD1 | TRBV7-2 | TGTGCCAGCAGCTTTCCGGGACAGGCCTACGAGCAGTACTTC | CASSFPGQAYEQYF
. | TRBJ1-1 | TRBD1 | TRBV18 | TGTGCCAGCTCACGATCAACAGGGGACACTGAAGCTTTCTTT | CASSRSTGDTEAFF
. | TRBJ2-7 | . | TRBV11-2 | TGTGCCAGCAGCTTAGATGGGCCCTACGAGCAGTACTTC | CASSLDGPYEQYF
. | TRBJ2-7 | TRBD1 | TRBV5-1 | TGCGCCAGCAGGACAGGGTCCCGGTCCGTCCTCTACGAGCAGTACTTC | CASRTGSRSVLYEQYF
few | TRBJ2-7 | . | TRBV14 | TGTGCCAGCAGCCGAGATTACTACGAGCAGTACTTC | CASSRDYYEQYF
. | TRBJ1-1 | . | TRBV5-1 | TGCGCCAGCAGCTTGCAGGGGATGGACACTGAAGCTTTCTTT | CASSLQGMDTEAFF
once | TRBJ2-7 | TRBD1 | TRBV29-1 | TGCAGCGTCCTCGGGACAGACTACGAGCAGTACTTC | CSVLGTDYEQYF
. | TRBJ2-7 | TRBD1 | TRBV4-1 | TGCGCCAGCAGCCAAGACCCCGGACAGGGTTCGGAGCAGTACTTC | CASSQDPGQGSEQYF
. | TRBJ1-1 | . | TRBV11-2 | TGTGCCAGCAGCTTAGCCCCAGGGAACGCTGAAGCTTTCTTT | CASSLAPGNAEAFF
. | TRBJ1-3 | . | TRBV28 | TGTGCCAGCAGCCCAGGGACAACTGGAAACACCATATATTTT | CASSPGTTGNTIYF
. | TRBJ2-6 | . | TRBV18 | TGTGCCAGCTCACCACTAGGGGAATCTGGGGCCAACGTCCTGACTTTC | CASSPLGESGANVLTF
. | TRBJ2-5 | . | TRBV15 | TGTGCCACCAGCAGAGATCTCGGAGAAAGGGACTTTAGAGAGACCCAGTACTTC | CATSRDLGERDFRETQYF
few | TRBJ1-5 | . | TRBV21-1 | TGTGCCAGCAGTCTCTCGGGGGGGTGGAGACATAGCAATCAGCCCCAGCATTTT | CASSLSGGWRHSNQPQHF
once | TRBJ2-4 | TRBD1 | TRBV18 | TGTGCCAGCTCACCAAACTATGGACAGGCGAGGAAAAAAAACATTCAGTACTTC | CASSPNYGQARKKNIQYF
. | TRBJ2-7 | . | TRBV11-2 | TGTGCCAGCAGCCCGCCCGACGGGACATCCTACGAGCAGTACTTC | CASSPPDGTSYEQYF
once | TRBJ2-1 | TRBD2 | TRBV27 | TGTGCCAGCAGAAAAACCCCCGGGACTAGTAGCGGCAATGAGCAGTTCTTC | CASRKTPGTSSGNEQFF
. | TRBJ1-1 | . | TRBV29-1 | TGCAGCTTTATCCGGGGGAACGGTAACACTGAAGCTTTCTTT | CSFIRGNGNTEAFF
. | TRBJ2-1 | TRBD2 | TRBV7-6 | TGTGCCAGCAGCTCGACTAGCGGGAGACGGGATGAGCAGTTCTTC | CASSSTSGRRDEQFF
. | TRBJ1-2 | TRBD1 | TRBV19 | TGTGCCAGTAGTAATTCGACAGGGAACTATGGCTACACCTTC | CASSNSTGNYGYTF
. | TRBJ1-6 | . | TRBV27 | TGTGCCAGCAGTTCAGCAGGGGAATCACCCCTCCACTTT | CASSSAGESPLHF
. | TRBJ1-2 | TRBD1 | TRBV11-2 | TGTGCCAGCAGCTTAGTGGACAGGAACGGCTACACCTTC | CASSLVDRNGYTF
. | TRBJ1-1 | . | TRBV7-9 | TGTGCCAGCAGCTTACCGACGGGGATGAACACTGAAGCTTTCTTT | CASSLPTGMNTEAFF
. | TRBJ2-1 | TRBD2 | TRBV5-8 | TGTGCCAGCAGCTCCGCCGGGACTAGCGGTAATGAGCAGTTCTTC | CASSSAGTSGNEQFF
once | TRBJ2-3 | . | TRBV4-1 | TGCGCCAGCAGCCAGGACTTTGATACGCAGTATTTT | CASSQDFDTQYF
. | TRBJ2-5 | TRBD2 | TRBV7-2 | TGTGCCACTACGCCTAGCGGGAGGGGCCGGAAGACCCAGTACTTC | CATTPSGRGRKTQYF
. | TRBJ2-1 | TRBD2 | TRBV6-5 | TGTGCCAGCAGCAACGGACTAGCGGGTTACAATGAGCAGTTCTTC | CASSNGLAGYNEQFF
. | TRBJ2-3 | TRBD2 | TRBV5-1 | TGCGCCAGCAGCGCCGGACTAGCGGGAACGATCACAGATACGCAGTATTTT | CASSAGLAGTITDTQYF
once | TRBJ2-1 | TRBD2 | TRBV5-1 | TGCGCCAGCAGCCTACCTAGCGGTCGTTACAATGAGCAGTTCTTC | CASSLPSGRYNEQFF
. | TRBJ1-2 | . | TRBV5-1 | TGCGCCAGCAGCGGGGCGGGGGGTTTACCTGACTATGGCTACACCTTC | CASSGAGGLPDYGYTF
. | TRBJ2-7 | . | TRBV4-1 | TGCGCCAGCAGCCTTCGATCGGCGGGGGCGAGCTCCTACGAGCAGTACTTC | CASSLRSAGASSYEQYF
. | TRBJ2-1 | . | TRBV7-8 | TGTGCCAGCGAAGCTTTAATCGGGGGTGAGCAGTTCTTC | CASEALIGGEQFF
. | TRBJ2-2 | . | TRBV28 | TGTGCCAGCAGTTTTGACAGGCCCGACACCGGGGAGCTGTTTTTT | CASSFDRPDTGELFF
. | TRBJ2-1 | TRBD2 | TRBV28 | TGTGCCAGCAGTGGTCTAGCGGGAGTCTCCTACAATGAGCAGTTCTTC | CASSGLAGVSYNEQFF
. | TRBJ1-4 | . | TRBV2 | TGTGCCAGCAGTCAAAACAGGGACGAAAAACTGTTTTTT | CASSQNRDEKLFF
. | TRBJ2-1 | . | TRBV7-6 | TGTGCCAGCAGCTCGCGGAATGAGCAGTTCTTC | CASSSRNEQFF
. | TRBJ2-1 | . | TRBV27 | TGTGCCAGCAGAAGGGGGGAGGGCCGGTCCTACAATGAGCAGTTCTTC | CASRRGEGRSYNEQFF
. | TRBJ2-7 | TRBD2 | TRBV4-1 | TGCGCCAGCAGCCGCCTACTAGCGAGTTCGACCTACGAGCAGTACTTC | CASSRLLASSTYEQYF
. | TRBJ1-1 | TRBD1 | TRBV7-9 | TGTTCCAGCAGCTTAGAGGGACAGCTGAACACTGAAGCTTTCTTT | CSSSLEGQLNTEAFF
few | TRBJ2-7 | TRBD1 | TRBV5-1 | TGCGCCAGCAGCCCGGGGACAGCAACCGACGAGCAGTACTTC | CASSPGTATDEQYF
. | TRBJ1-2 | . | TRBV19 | TGTGCCAGTCGGACCGCAGGGGAGTCCTATGGCTACACCTTC | CASRTAGESYGYTF
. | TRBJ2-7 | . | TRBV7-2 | TGTGCCAGCAGCCCAGGACTTGGGTGGAACGAGCAGTACTTC | CASSPGLGWNEQYF
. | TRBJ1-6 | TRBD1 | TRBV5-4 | TGTGCCAGCAGCACGACAGGGGCAATTAATTCACCCCTCCACTTT | CASSTTGAINSPLHF